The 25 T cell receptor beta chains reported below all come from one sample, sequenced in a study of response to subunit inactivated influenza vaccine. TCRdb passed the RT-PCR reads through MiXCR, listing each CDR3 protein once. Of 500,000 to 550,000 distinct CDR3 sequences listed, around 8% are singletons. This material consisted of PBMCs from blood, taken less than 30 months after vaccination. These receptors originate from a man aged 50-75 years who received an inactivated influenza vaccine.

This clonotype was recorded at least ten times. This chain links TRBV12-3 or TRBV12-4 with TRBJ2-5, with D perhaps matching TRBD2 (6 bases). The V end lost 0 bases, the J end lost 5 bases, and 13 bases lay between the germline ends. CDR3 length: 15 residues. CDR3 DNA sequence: TGTGCCAGCAGTTTAGCGCTGCACCGGGGGGAGACCCAGTACTTC. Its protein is CASSLALHRGETQYF.

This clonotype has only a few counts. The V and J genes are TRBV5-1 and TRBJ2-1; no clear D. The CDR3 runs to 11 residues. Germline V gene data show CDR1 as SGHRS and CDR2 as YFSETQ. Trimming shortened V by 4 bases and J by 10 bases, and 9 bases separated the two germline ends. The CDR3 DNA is TGCGCCAGCAGCCAGCCACCGGAGCAGTTCTTC. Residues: CASSQPPEQFF.

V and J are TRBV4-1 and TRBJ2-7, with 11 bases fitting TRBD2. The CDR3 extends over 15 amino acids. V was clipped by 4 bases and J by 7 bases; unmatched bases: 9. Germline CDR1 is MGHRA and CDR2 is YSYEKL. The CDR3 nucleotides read TGCGCCAGCAGCCGCTCGACTAGCGGGGTCCGGGAGCAGTACTTC. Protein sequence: CASSRSTSGVREQYF.

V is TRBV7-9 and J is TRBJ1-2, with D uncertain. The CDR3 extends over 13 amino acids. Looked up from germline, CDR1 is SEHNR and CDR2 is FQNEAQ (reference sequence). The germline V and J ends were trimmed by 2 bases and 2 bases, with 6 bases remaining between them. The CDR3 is CASSLLQNYGYTF. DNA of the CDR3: TGTGCCAGCAGCTTACTACAGAACTATGGCTACACCTTC.

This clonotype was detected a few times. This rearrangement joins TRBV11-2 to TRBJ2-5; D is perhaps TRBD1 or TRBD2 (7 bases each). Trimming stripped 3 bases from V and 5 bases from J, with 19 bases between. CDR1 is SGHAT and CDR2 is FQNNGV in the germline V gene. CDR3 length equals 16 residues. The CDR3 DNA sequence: TGTGCCAGCAGCTTTTCGACAGGGACTATACGCGAGACCCAGTACTTC. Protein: CASSFSTGTIRETQYF.

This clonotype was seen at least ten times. This chain's CDR3 is CASSFAGTASREQFF. Here the CDR3 DNA reads TGTGCCAGCAGCTTTGCCGGGACAGCCTCTCGGGAGCAGTTCTTC. The chain recombines TRBV7-2 with TRBJ2-1; TRBD1 aligns across 7 bases. The germline CDR1 and CDR2 sequences are SGHTA and FQGNSA. CDR3 length: 15 residues. The ends lost 3 bases at V and 10 bases at J; junction bases unmatched: 12. The full variable domain, in which reference TRBV7-2 and TRBJ2-1 provide the parts outside the CDR3, is GAGVSQSPSNKVTEKGKDVELRCDPISGHTALYWYRQSLGQGLEFLIYFQGNSAPDKSGLPSDRFSAERTGGSVSTLTIQRTQQEDSAVYLCASSFAGTASREQFFGPGTRLTVL.

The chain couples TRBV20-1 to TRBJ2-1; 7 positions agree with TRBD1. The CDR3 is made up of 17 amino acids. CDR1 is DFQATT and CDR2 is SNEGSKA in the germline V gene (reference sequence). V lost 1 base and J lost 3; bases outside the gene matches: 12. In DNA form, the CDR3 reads TGCAGTGCTAGAGTAGGGGGCAGGGGGTCCCACTACAATGAGCAGTTCTTC. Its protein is CSARVGGRGSHYNEQFF.

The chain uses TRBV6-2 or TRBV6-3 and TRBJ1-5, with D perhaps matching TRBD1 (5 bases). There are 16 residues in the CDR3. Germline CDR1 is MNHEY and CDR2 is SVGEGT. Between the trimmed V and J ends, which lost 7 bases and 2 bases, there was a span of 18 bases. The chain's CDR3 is CASNPGHSRGNQPQHF. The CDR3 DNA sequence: TGTGCCAGCAACCCAGGACACTCACGAGGCAATCAGCCCCAGCATTTT.

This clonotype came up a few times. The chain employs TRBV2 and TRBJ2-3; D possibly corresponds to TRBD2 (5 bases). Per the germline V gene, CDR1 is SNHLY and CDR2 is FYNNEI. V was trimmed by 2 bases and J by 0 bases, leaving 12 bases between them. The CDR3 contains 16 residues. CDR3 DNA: TGTGCCAGCAGTGAACTCATAGCGACTAGCACAGATACGCAGTATTTT. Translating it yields CASSELIATSTDTQYF. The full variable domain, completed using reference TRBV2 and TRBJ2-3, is EPEVTQTPSHQVTQMGQEVILRCVPISNHLYFYWYRQILGQKVEFLVSFYNNEISEKSEIFDDQFSVERPDGSNFTLKIRSTKLEDSAMYFCASSELIATSTDTQYFGPGTRLTVL.

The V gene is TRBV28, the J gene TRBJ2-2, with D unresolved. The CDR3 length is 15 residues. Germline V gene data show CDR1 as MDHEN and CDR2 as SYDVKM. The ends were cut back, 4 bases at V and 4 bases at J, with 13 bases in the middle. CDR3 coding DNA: TGTGCCAGCAGTTCCCCGGACCCTTCCACCGGGGAGCTGTTTTTT. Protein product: CASSSPDPSTGELFF.

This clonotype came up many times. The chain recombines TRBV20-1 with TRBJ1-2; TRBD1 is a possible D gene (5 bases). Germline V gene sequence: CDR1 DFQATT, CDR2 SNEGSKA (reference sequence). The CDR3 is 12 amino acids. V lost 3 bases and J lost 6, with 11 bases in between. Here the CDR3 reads CSASSGDDGYTF. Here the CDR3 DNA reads TGCAGTGCTAGTTCGGGGGATGATGGCTACACCTTC.

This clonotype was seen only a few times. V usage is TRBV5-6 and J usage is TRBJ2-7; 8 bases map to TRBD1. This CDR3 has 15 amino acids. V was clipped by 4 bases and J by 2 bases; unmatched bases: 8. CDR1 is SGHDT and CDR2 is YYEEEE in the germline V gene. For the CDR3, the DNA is TGTGCCAGCAGCCGCGGGACAGGTGTCCCCTACGAGCAGTACTTC. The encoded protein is CASSRGTGVPYEQYF.

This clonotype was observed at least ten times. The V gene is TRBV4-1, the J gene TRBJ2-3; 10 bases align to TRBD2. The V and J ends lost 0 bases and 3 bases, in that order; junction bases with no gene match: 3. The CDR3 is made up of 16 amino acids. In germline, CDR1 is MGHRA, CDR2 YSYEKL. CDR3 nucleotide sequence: TGCGCCAGCAGCCAAGAGGTAGCGGGGGGTACAGATACGCAGTATTTT. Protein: CASSQEVAGGTDTQYF.

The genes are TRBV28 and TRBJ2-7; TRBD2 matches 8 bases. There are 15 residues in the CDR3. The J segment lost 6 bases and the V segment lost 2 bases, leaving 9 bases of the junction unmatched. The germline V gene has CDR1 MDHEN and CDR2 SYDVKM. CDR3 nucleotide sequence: TGTGCCAGCAGTTTAAAAGGAGCGGGAGCTATCGAGCAGTACTTC. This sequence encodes CASSLKGAGAIEQYF.

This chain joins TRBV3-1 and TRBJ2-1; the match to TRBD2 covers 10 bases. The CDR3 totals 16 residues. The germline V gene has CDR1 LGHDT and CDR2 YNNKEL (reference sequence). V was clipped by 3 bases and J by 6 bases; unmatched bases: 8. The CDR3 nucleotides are TGTGCCAGCAGCCAGGGCTTACCTAGCGGGGGCAATGAGCAGTTCTTC. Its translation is CASSQGLPSGGNEQFF.

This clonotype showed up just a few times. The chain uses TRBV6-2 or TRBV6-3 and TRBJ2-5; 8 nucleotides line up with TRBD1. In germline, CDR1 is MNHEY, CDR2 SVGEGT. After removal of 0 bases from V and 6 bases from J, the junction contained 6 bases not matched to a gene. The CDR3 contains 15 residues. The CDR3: CASSYSRDRGQTQYF. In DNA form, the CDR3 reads TGTGCCAGCAGTTACTCGAGAGACAGGGGACAGACCCAGTACTTC.

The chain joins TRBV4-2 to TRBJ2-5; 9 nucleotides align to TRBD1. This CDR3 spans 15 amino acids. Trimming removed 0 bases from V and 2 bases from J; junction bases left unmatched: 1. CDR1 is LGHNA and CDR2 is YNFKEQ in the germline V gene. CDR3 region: CASSQDGTGQETQYF. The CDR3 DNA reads TGTGCCAGCAGCCAAGACGGGACAGGGCAAGAGACCCAGTACTTC.

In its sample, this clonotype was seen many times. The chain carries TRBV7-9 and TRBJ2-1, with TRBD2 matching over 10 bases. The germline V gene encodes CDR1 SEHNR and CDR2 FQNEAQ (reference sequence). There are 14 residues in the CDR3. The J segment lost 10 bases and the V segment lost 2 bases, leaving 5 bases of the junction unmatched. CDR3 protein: CASSLSLAGEEQFF. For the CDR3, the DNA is TGTGCCAGCAGCTTAAGTCTAGCGGGAGAAGAGCAGTTCTTC.

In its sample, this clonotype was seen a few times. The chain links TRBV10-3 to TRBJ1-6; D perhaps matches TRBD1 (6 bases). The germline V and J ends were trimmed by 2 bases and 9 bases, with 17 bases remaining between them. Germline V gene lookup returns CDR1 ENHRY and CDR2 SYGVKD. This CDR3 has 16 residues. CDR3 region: CAISEQDSPAGSPLHF. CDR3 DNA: TGTGCCATCAGTGAGCAGGACAGTCCGGCTGGTTCACCCCTCCACTTT.

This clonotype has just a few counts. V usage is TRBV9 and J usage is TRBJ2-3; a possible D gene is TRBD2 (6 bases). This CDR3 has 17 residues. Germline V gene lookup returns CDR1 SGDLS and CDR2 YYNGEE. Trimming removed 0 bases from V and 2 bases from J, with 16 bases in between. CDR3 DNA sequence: TGTGCCAGCAGCGTAGGAGACCTCGGGACTTTCACAGATACGCAGTATTTT. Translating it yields CASSVGDLGTFTDTQYF.

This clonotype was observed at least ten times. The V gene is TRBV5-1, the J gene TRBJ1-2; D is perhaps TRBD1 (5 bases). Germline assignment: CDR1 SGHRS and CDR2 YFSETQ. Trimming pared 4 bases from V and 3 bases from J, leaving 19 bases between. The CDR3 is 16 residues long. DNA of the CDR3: TGCGCCAGCAGCCCTACCGGGACTCCAATACACTATGGCTACACCTTC. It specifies CASSPTGTPIHYGYTF.

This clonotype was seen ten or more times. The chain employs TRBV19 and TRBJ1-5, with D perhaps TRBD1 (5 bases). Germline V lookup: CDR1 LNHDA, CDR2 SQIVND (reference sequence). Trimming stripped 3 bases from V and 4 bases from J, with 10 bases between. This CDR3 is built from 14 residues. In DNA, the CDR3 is TGTGCCAGTAGTATGGGACGGAAAAATCAGCCCCAGCATTTT. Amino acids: CASSMGRKNQPQHF.

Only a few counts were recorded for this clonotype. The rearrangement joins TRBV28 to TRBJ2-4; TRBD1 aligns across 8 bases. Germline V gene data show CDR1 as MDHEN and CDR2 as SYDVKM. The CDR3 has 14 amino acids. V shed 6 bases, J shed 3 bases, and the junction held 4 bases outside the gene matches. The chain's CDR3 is CASSNDRGKNIQYF. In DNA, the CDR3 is TGTGCCAGCAGCAACGACAGGGGCAAAAACATTCAGTACTTC.

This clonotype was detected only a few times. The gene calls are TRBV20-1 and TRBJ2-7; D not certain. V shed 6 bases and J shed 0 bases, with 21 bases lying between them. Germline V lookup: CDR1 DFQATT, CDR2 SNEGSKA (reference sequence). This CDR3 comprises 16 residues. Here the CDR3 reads CSARDGMTASSYEQYF. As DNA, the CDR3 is TGCAGTGCCCGAGATGGAATGACGGCCAGCTCCTACGAGCAGTACTTC.

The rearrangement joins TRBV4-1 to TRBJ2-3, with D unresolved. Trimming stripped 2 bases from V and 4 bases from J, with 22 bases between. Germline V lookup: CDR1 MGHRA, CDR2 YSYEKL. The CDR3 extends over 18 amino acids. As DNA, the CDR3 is TGCGCCAGCAGCCAATTAGGATCTTATTCTACCAGGCCAGATACGCAGTATTTT. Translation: CASSQLGSYSTRPDTQYF.